Listed below are T cell receptor beta chains from one sample, sequenced in a study of T cell responses to AZD1222 COVID-19 vaccine. TCRdb's table, derived via immunoSEQ multiplex PCR, lists solely in-frame clones and lacks some. The sample carries around 270,000 clones, around 93% recorded once. The sample was peripheral blood, taken 28 days after the second AZD1222 dose. The receptors were sampled from an adult who received the AZD1222 COVID-19 vaccine. CDR3s include the opening cysteine and the closing phenylalanine or tryptophan. A D gene is named only where the DNA matches it firmly. Clone size, where shown, is once, few, many, or a class for clones that have expanded.

>NA|9|NA|TRBJ1-2|TRBV14
TGTGCCAGTAACTATGGCTACACCTTC
CASNYGYTF
>NA|14|NA|TRBJ1-2|TRBV5-6
TGTGCCAGCAGCCCTGGGCGAGCTAACTATGGCTACACCTTC
CASSPGRANYGYTF
>NA|15|NA|TRBJ1-5|TRBV28
TGTGCCAGCAGTTCCGGAGGGCATTCGAATCAGCCCCAGCATTTT
CASSSGGHSNQPQHF
>NA|14|NA|TRBJ2-3|TRBV10-3
TGTGCCATCAGTGAAATACTTAGCACAGATACGCAGTATTTT
CAISEILSTDTQYF
>NA|13|NA|TRBJ1-1|TRBV11-3
TGTGCCAGCAGCTTAGCTGGCTACACTGAAGCTTTCTTT
CASSLAGYTEAFF
>NA|15|TRBD2|TRBJ2-7|TRBV20-1
TGCAGTGCTAGTATGGCGGGAGGCCACTCCTACGAGCAGTACTTC
CSASMAGGHSYEQYF
>NA|14|TRBD1|TRBJ1-1|TRBV5-1
TGCGCCAGCAGCCCCAGACAGGGAGACACTGAAGCTTTCTTT
CASSPRQGDTEAFF
>once|12|NA|TRBJ2-7|TRBV6-5
TGTGCCAGCAAAGGACTTGAGAACGAGCAGTACTTC
CASKGLENEQYF
>NA|14|NA|TRBJ2-3|TRBV5-1
TGCGCCAGCAGCTTACGGGGGAGCACAGATACGCAGTATTTT
CASSLRGSTDTQYF
>NA|11|NA|TRBJ2-7|TRBV6-2/TRBV6-3
TGTGCCAGCAGTAGGGACTACGAGCAGTACTTC
CASSRDYEQYF
>NA|15|TRBD1|TRBJ2-4|TRBV28
TGTGCCAGCAGTGGACAGGGAATCGCCAAAAACATTCAGTACTTC
CASSGQGIAKNIQYF
>NA|14|NA|TRBJ1-1|TRBV7-2
TGTGCCAGCAGCTTAGATTGGAGGAACACTGAAGCTTTCTTT
CASSLDWRNTEAFF
>NA|16|NA|TRBJ2-2|TRBV23-1
TGCGCCAGCAGTCAATCTCGGGCCTATAACACCGGGGAGCTGTTTTTT
CASSQSRAYNTGELFF
>NA|14|NA|TRBJ2-7|TRBV7-9
TGTGCCAGCAGCCCCCGCCAGCCGACGGGAGAGCAGTACTTC
CASSPRQPTGEQYF
>NA|15|TRBD2|TRBJ2-1|TRBV5-1
TGCGCCAGCAGCTCTAGCGGGGGGACATACAATGAGCAGTTCTTC
CASSSSGGTYNEQFF
>once|14|TRBD1|TRBJ1-2|TRBV19
TGTGCCAGTAGATCGACAGGGGGAAACTATGGCTACACCTTC
CASRSTGGNYGYTF
>NA|15|NA|TRBJ2-7|TRBV6-6
TGTGCCAGCAGTGGACCTTCTGAGGGACCCTACGAGCAGTACTTC
CASSGPSEGPYEQYF
>NA|14|TRBD1|TRBJ2-2|TRBV6-6
TGTGCCAGCAGCCCGGGACAGGGGTTCGGGGAGCTGTTTTTT
CASSPGQGFGELFF
>NA|15|NA|TRBJ2-7|TRBV7-7
TGTGCCAGCAGCCCGGCGCCTGCTCCATCCTACGAGCAGTACTTC
CASSPAPAPSYEQYF
>NA|15|NA|TRBJ2-7|TRBV19
TGTGCCAGTAGTATCGGGACAATCTTCTCTCGCGAGCAGTACTTC
CASSIGTIFSREQYF
>NA|14|NA|TRBJ1-5|TRBV28
TGTGCCAGCAGTTCCAGGGAGGGCAATCAGCCCCAGCATTTT
CASSSREGNQPQHF
>NA|13|NA|TRBJ2-1|TRBV11-1
TGTGCCAGCAGCCGAGAGATAGGGCGTCCGCAGTTCTTC
CASSREIGRPQFF
>NA|14|TRBD1|TRBJ1-2|TRBV28
TGTGCCAGCAGTGCACCCGACAGGGGAAGTGGCTACACCTTC
CASSAPDRGSGYTF
>NA|14|NA|TRBJ1-2|TRBV3-1/TRBV3-2
TGTGCCAGCAGCCCAAGCGGGGGGGGAGAAGGCTACACCTTC
CASSPSGGGEGYTF
>NA|13|NA|TRBJ2-7|TRBV29-1
TGCAGCGCTGGCGGCCGGGGCCACTACGAGCAGTACTTC
CSAGGRGHYEQYF
>NA|13|NA|TRBJ2-7|TRBV4-3
TGCGCCAGCAGCCAAGTTCGATTAGAGGAGCAGTACTTC
CASSQVRLEEQYF
>NA|15|NA|TRBJ1-4|TRBV2
TGTGCCAGCAGGGTACAGGGAAGTGGCGGTGAAAAACTGTTTTTT
CASRVQGSGGEKLFF
>once|17|TRBD1|TRBJ1-5|TRBV18
TGTGCCAGCTCACCACTCCCCCGGACAGGGAGGAATCAGCCCCAGCATTTT
CASSPLPRTGRNQPQHF
>NA|13|NA|TRBJ1-3|TRBV28
TGTGCCAGCAGTCAGGCCTGGGGAAACACCATATATTTT
CASSQAWGNTIYF
>NA|13|NA|TRBJ1-4|TRBV28
TGTGCCAGCAATTCCGGGACGATAGAAAAACTGTTTTTT
CASNSGTIEKLFF
>NA|14|NA|TRBJ1-2|TRBV21-1
TGTGCCAGCAGCAACCACGGGGAAGGCTATGGCTACACCTTC
CASSNHGEGYGYTF
>once|14|NA|TRBJ1-1|TRBV10-1
TGCGCCAGCAGTGAGTTAACAGCAGACACTGAAGCTTTCTTT
CASSELTADTEAFF
>NA|13|TRBD1|TRBJ2-7|TRBV7-2
TGTGCCAGCAGCTCGGACAGGGGAGTCGAGCAGTACTTC
CASSSDRGVEQYF